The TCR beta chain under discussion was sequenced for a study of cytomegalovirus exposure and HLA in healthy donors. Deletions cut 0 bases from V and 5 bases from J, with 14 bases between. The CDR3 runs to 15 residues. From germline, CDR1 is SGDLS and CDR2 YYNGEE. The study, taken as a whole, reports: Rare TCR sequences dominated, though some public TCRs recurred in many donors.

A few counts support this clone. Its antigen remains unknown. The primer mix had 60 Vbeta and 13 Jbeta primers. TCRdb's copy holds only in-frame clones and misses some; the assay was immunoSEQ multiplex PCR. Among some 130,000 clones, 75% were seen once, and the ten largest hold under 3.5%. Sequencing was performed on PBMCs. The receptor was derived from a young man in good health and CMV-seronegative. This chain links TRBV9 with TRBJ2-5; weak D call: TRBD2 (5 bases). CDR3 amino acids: CASSVVGSRGETQYF. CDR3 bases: TGTGCCAGCAGCGTAGTCGGGTCGCGCGGGGAGACCCAGTACTTC.